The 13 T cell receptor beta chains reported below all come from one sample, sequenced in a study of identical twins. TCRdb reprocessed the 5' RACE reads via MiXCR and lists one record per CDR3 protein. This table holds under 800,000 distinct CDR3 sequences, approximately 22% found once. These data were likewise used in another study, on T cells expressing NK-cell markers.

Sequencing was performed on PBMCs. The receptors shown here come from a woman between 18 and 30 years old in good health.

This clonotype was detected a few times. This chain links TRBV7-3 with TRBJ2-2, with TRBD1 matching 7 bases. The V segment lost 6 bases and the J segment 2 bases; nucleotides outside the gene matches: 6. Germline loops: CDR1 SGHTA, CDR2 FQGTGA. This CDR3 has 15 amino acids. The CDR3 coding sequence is TGTGCCAGCAGACTTCGGGACAGCAACACCGGGGAGCTGTTTTTT. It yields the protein CASRLRDSNTGELFF.

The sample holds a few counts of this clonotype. CDR3 sequence: CASSPSRAASYEQYF. The DNA for the CDR3 is TGTGCCAGCAGTCCAAGCCGCGCAGCCTCCTACGAGCAGTACTTC. The gene calls are TRBV27 and TRBJ2-7; no clear D gene. With 5 bases removed from V and 0 bases from J, the gap between germline ends came to 14 bases. Germline V gene sequence: CDR1 MNHEY, CDR2 SMNVEV (reference sequence). The CDR3 extends over 15 amino acids.

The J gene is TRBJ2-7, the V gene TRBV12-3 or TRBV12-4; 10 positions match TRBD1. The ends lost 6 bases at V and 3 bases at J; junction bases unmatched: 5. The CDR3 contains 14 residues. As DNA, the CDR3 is TGTGCCAGCAGGGCCCGGGACAGGGGCTACGAGCAGTACTTC. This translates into CASRARDRGYEQYF.

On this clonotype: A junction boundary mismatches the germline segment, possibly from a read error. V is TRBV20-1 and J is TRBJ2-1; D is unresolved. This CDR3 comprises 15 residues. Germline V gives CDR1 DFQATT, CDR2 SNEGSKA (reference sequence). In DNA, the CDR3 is TGCAGTGTATTAGGAAACGGCGGCTCCTCCAATGAGCAGTTCTTC. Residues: CSVLGNGGSSNEQFF.

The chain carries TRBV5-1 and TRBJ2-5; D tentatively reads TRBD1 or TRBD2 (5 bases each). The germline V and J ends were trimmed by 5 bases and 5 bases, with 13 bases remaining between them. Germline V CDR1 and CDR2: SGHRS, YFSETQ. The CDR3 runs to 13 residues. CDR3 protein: CASSGTPGETQYF. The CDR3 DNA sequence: TGCGCCAGCAGTGGGACCCCCGGGGAGACCCAGTACTTC.

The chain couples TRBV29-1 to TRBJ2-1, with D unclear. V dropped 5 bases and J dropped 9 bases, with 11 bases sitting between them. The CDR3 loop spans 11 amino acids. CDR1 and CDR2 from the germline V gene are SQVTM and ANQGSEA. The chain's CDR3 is CSVTKAAEQFF. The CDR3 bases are TGCAGCGTTACCAAGGCCGCTGAGCAGTTCTTC.

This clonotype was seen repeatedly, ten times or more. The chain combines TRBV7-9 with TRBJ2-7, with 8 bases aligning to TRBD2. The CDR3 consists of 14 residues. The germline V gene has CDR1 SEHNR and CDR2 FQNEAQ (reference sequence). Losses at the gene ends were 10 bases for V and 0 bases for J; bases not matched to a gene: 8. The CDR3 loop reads CAIREGSTSYEQYF. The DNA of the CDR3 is TGTGCCATCCGGGAGGGCAGCACCTCCTACGAGCAGTACTTC.

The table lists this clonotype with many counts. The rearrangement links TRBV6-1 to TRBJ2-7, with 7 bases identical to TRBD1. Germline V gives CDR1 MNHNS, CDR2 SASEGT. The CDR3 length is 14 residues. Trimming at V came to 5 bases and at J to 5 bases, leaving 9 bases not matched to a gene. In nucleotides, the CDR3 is TGTGCCAGCAGTACCTCCGGGACAGTCCACGAGCAGTACTTC. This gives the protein CASSTSGTVHEQYF.

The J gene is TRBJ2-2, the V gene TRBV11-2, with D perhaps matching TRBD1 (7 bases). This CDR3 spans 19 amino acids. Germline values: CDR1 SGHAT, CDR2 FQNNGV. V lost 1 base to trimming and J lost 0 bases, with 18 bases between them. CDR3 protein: CASSLGRLRGVSNTGELFF. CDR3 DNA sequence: TGTGCCAGCAGCTTAGGCAGGCTCAGGGGGGTTTCGAACACCGGGGAGCTGTTTTTT.

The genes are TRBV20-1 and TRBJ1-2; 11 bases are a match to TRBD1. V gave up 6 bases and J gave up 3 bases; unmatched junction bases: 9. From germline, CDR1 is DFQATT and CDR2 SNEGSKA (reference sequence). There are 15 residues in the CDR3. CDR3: CSAPSPGQGDYGYTF. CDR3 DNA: TGCAGTGCCCCGTCCCCGGGACAGGGGGACTATGGCTACACCTTC.

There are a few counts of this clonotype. The CDR3 loop reads CASSPEGANQPQHF. The CDR3 region has the DNA TGTGCCAGCAGTCCTGAAGGGGCTAATCAGCCCCAGCATTTT. The chain joins TRBV6-1 to TRBJ1-5; a weak D match, TRBD1 (5 bases). Germline CDR1 is MNHNS and CDR2 is SASEGT. This CDR3 contains 14 residues. Trimming shortened V by 5 bases and J by 4 bases, and 12 bases separated the two germline ends.

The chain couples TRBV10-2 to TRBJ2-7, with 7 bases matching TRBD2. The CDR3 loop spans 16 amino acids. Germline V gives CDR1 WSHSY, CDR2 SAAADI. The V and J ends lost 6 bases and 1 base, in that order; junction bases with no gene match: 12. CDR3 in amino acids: CASSLGGGFGSYEQYF. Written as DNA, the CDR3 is TGCGCCAGCAGCCTGGGGGGGGGATTCGGTTCCTACGAGCAGTACTTC.

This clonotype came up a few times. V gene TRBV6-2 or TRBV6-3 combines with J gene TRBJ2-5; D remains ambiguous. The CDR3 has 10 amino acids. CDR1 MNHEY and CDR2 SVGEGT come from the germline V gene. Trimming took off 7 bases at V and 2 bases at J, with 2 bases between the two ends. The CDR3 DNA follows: TGTGCCAGCAATCAAGAGACCCAGTACTTC. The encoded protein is CASNQETQYF.